The source of this T cell receptor (beta chain) is a study of shared clonotypes between healthy human individuals. About the study: A couple of women and three men aged 18 to 49 made up the donors.

Terminally differentiated effector memory CD45RA+ cells were excluded by CCR7 positive selection of CD45RO-negative cells. Findings and caveats of the study: Generally, naive subsets (rather than memory subsets) showed larger estimated richness.

Germline CDR1 reads SQVTM; CDR2 reads ANQGSEA. CDR3 size: 14 residues. Trimming pared 6 bases from V and 2 bases from J, leaving 13 bases between. For sorted subsets, 150 to 200 ng DNA per replicate equaled around 28,000 T cell genomes. Method: immunoSEQ multiplex PCR; TCRdb's copy keeps in-frame clones and lacks some. The table lists some 2 million clones, around 96% of them singletons. In the case of this clone: Its antigen is not known.

This receptor was identified in a young man in good health. Sequencing used naive CD8+ T cells sorted from blood. The chain employs TRBV29-1 and TRBJ2-2; TRBD1 might be the D (6 bases). The CDR3 DNA follows: TGCAGCGTAAACACAGGGTTCAACACCGGGGAGCTGTTTTTT. This sequence encodes CSVNTGFNTGELFF.